This T cell receptor beta chain originates from a study of cytomegalovirus exposure and HLA in healthy donors (dated by TCRdb to 2016 to 2017). Broadly, across the study: In an earlier analysis of several hundred of the donors, 276 Gb of sequence data and approximately 100 million unique TCR beta sequences from 180 million or so T cells were reported. An early release covering 550 to 650 HLA-typed donors comprised 300 to 350 gigabases of sequencing data and tens of millions of unique TCR sequences. Of the 300 to 500 genotyped donors, roughly 76% were placed in the genetic ancestry cluster associated with self-reported Caucasian donors. The study aimed to test whether cataloging public T cell receptors could reveal signatures of past pathogen exposure. The study used immunosequencing to profile the T cell repertoires of 600 to 850 subjects and linked those repertoires to cytomegalovirus serostatus. A separate validation cohort of about 110 different subjects was used in addition to the 666-subject first cohort. High-throughput TCR immunosequencing, statistical association of individual TCRs with disease status, and machine learning were combined to predict cytomegalovirus infection status. A later analysis re-analyzed previously published TCR beta repertoires from approximately 670 donors and added high-resolution HLA genotyping to study TCR occurrence patterns. Rather than drawing on any new phenotypic data, the later analysis identified candidate immune exposures from TCR beta sequences and the way those sequences occurred across donors. An earlier analysis of 587 of the donors used high-throughput TCR beta sequencing to judge whether each TCR beta V gene segment behaved as functional or pseudogenic. Donor age, sex, ethnicity and CMV serostatus were compiled together with the repertoire data. Genome-wide SNP genotypes for about three fifths of the 666 donors were used in a later genetic analysis, which treated that subset as a discovery cohort. Every repertoire in the discovery cohort had been generated on one and the same sequencing platform. HLA typing included class I and class II loci at four-digit resolution. The number of donors typed differed by locus, with about 629-640 for A, B, C, DRB1 and DQB1, 522 for DQA1, approximately 580 for DPA1, and over 400 for DPB1. About five DR-DQ haplotypes were treated as single units for association and clustering because of strong linkage in the cohort. Across approximately 400 genotyped donors of the cohort, an average of approximately 240,000 unique TCR beta nucleotide sequences per donor were sequenced, and approximately 19% of those sequences were non-productive. Points the paper makes about the study in general: A later genetic analysis associated a missense DCLRE1C variant with V-gene and J-gene trimming of TCR beta chains, and an independent cohort replicated the association. Immune exposure information for the cohort was limited to CMV serostatus. In the study, some 160 TCR beta chains were listed as associated with cytomegalovirus. A cluster of highly shared sequence variants was judged likely to be a technical artifact of the sequencing pipeline. Linkage disequilibrium might explain the correlated functional status among segregating V segments, but an unknown experimental factor could not be ruled out. The classifier was reported to diagnose cytomegalovirus status with high specificity and sensitivity in both the original and validation cohorts. A later analysis reported that several top co-occurrence clusters appeared linked to parvovirus B19, influenza, CMV and Epstein-Barr virus. An earlier analysis of approximately 540 of the donors showed that most TCR beta V segments appeared in productive rearrangements either about 90% or about 30% of the time, which broadly matched IMGT annotations. A later analysis found that TCR association rates varied across HLA loci, with DRB1 alleles showing the most associated TCRs and HLA-C alleles the fewest. In a later analysis, most CMV-associated TCR beta chains were found to appear HLA-restricted, with HLA associations seemingly driven largely by CMV exposure. Because the 87-base-pair reads could not distinguish some IMGT-functional V segments, including TRBV6-2 and TRBV6-3, those segments were excluded. In a later analysis, HLA-associated TCR beta chains were found to be more clonally expanded and to have lower generation probabilities than equally common non-associated chains. It was suggested by the authors that the approach could potentially be generalized to other disease states and immunological phenotypes. Presence/absence analyses assumed roughly uniform sequencing depth across donors, an assumption that may not hold. Because some donors lacked HLA typing at each locus, the association tests relied only on the typed subset. Specific HLA alleles were associated with over 15,000 TCR beta sequences at a false discovery rate of 0.05 in a later analysis. Strong co-occurrence of HLA alleles, especially DR and DQ, made assigning TCR associations to individual alleles difficult. A further reported finding was that TCR beta sequences accurately predicted the HLA-A and HLA-B alleles for most subjects in the first cohort. The earlier analysis of 587 of the donors excluded around 17 rarely observed V segments, including chromosome 9 orphons, because counts were too low. A few of the identified cytomegalovirus-associated TCR beta chains were confirmed in vitro to be specific for cytomegalovirus antigens. While some public TCRs were present in many individuals, most TCR sequences turned up only very rarely across donors. A later genetic analysis reported fewer N-insertions in productive TCRs among donors in an Asian-associated ancestry cluster than the roughly 720-donor mean. Only TCR beta chains were sequenced in this cohort, and the absence of alpha or paired-chain data limited detectable features.

The protocol used for the library was the immunoSEQ multiplex PCR assay. For the multiplex PCR, a mixture combining 60 forward primers for TCR Vbeta segments and 13 reverse primers for TCR Jbeta segments was used. The CDR3 region of rearranged TCR beta genes was amplified from genomic DNA with a multiplex PCR assay. Amplified TCR beta libraries were sequenced as 87-base-pair reads on the Illumina HiSeq System. The study's own analysis went as follows. A later analysis counted tens of millions of unique TCR beta chains across the 550 to 700 repertoires, and approximately 11 million of these chains were shared by at least two donors. To remove PCR and sequencing errors, raw reads were error-corrected and collapsed into unique sequences using a nearest-neighbor algorithm that merged closely related sequences. Alignment of CDR3 sequences to IMGT reference sequences was used to assign V, D and J gene segments. For a sequence to be retained, at least a six-nucleotide match to both a V gene segment and a J gene segment was required. Rearrangements were classified as productive when the CDR3 lacked stop codons and remained in frame with V and J, and all other rearrangements were classified as non-productive. Following IMGT convention, CDR3 was defined as the stretch from the second conserved V-encoded cysteine to the conserved J-encoded phenylalanine. The earlier analysis of 587 of the donors excluded sequences that lacked an unambiguous match to a single V gene segment. In an earlier analysis of more than 500 of the donors, a V segment was called functional when productive rearrangements were above 56.7%, and segregating when the standard deviation between donors exceeded 5%. A statistical classification framework was built for diagnosing cytomegalovirus status from the catalog of TCR beta chain sequences. In a later analysis, TCR nucleotide sequences were compared against IMGT/GENE-DB human TR gene sequences so that V and J genes could be assigned. Using the TCRdist pipeline, a later analysis assigned CDR3 sequences along with most-parsimonious VDJ recombination scenarios. A later analysis defined each TCR beta chain by its CDR3 amino acid sequence plus V-gene family, and excluded reads lacking a unique V-gene family. As a way to deal with suspected cross-contamination and a sequencing artifact, a later analysis dropped 450 to 600 nucleotide sequences that were highly shared and had low generation probability. A later analysis calculated a clonal expansion index for each public chain from normalized within-repertoire ranks of inferred template counts. In a later analysis, generation probabilities were computed with a VDJ recombination model fitted to out-of-frame rearrangements, and the resulting probabilities were checked against IGoR. Hypergeometric tests were used in a later analysis to score TCR-TCR, TCR-HLA and TCR-CMV co-occurrence, with a repertoire-size bias correction applied to the TCR pairs. In a later analysis, false discovery rates were estimated by permuting HLA or CMV assignments 20 times. A later analysis grouped co-occurring TCRs with DBSCAN, adding TCRdist sequence similarity when clustering within HLA-allele-positive subsets. Co-occurrence clustering excluded repertoires with fewer than 30,000 or more than 120,000 public chains, plus five with anomalous nucleotide sharing. TCRdb provides this immuneACCESS table in a form limited to in-frame rearrangements. Some clones are lacking; in checked studies, under half of them reflect an unresolved V gene, and why the rest are absent is not known. V and J calls and clone size are as listed in that table; D and trimming were resolved from the DNA. The sample has 140,000 to 150,000 clones on record, 60% to 75% of them singletons. The ten top clones hold approximately 6.8% of the sample.

CDR1 and CDR2, looked up from the germline V gene (reference sequence), are MNHEY and SMNVEV. V is reduced by 2 bases and J by 7 bases, leaving a spacing of 8 bases between them. The cysteine opens and the phenylalanine closes a CDR3 of 12 amino acids. Of all the DNA, just the CDR3 is kept, 36 bases in frame from base 1. Concerning this clone itself: Its antigen specificity is not known. The input lacks base qualities; no much larger clone sits a single base away.

The cohort consisted of 666 healthy bone marrow donors. At the time of sampling, all cohort members were nominally healthy, though unrecorded immune exposures were likely present. The donor tested CMV seronegative, placing the donor among the 352 seronegative members of the cohort. Every donor gave a peripheral blood sample, and the peripheral blood mononuclear cells from that sample were used for TCR beta sequencing. The Qiagen DNeasy Blood Extraction Kit was used to extract genomic DNA from the blood cell samples. The material sequenced was PBMCs. The chain links TRBV27 with TRBJ1-2; perhaps TRBD1 is the D gene, with 5 bases matching. The clonotype comes from a man aged 25-45 years in good health and CMV-seronegative. In nucleotides, the sequence is TGTGCCAGCAGTTTAAGCGGGGGTGGCTACACCTTC. Its coded protein is CASSLSGGGYTF.